The rows below give T cell receptor beta chains drawn from one sample of a study of cytomegalovirus exposure and HLA in healthy donors. Here immunoSEQ multiplex PCR was the method, and the copy in TCRdb shows in-frame clones only, minus some. The repertoire holds 95,000 to 130,000 clones, with around 75% as singletons. Sample: PBMCs. Receptor source: a woman aged 18-30 years in good health and CMV-seronegative. Each CDR3 is given without its conserved first and last residue. Fields, in order: J gene, V gene, CDR3 protein.

TRBJ1-2	TRBV7-9	ASSLEAGVVDGYT
TRBJ1-4	TRBV7-4	ASIPPMPQRATNEKLF
TRBJ1-3	TRBV10-3	AITPDSGNTIY
TRBJ2-5	TRBV5-1	ASSLVLAGETQY
TRBJ1-3	TRBV19	ASSKRETSSGNTIY
TRBJ1-2	TRBV4-1	ASSQDGRVSGYT
TRBJ1-3	TRBV30	AWSDPTGTPGNTIY
TRBJ1-1	TRBV28	ASSSLRPEAF
TRBJ2-5	TRBV5-6	ASSRDRVQETQY
TRBJ1-4	TRBV6-1	ASSEGPRGSEKLF
TRBJ2-5	TRBV27	ASSLGRTQGALNQETQY